The clone carrying this TCR beta chain came up many times. What it binds is not known. These data belong to a study of beta chain features in type 1 diabetes. Study-level information: Patients and healthy donors were similar in age, gender and cell yields.

The study, taken as a whole, reports: Whether HLA type affects TCRB rearrangement stayed undetermined in the present work. The naive, central memory and Treg TCRB repertoires of patients appeared to be more similar to one another than those of healthy donors.

Blood was drawn once from each donor into heparinised tubes. The draws averaged around 110 mL. V trimming: 6 bases; J trimming: 3 bases; junction bases outside the gene matches: 8. Germline CDR1 is ENHRY and CDR2 is SYGVKD. The CDR3 contains 14 residues. All of the isolated RNA was reverse transcribed, so expressed TCRB transcripts were sequenced. Data came from immunoSEQ multiplex PCR; TCRdb stores just in-frame clones and leaves some out. The sample has over 500,000 clones; less than 20% are singletons. Sequencing was performed on naive CD4+ T cells from blood. The source is a young man in good health. V and J are TRBV10-3 and TRBJ2-7, with 7 bases matching TRBD2. The CDR3 DNA is TGTGCCATCAGGCTGGGCGGGAGAGACTACGAGCAGTACTTC. It yields the protein CAIRLGGRDYEQYF.